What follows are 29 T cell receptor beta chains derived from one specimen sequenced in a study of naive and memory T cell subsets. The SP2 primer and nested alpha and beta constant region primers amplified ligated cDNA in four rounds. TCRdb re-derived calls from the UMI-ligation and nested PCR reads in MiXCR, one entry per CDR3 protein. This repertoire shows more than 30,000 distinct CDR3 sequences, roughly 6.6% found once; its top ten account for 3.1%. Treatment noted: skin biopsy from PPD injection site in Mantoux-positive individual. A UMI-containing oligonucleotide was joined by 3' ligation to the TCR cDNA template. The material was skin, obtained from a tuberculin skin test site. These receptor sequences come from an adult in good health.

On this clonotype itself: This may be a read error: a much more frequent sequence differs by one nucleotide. The CDR3 protein is CATGEEETQYF. The CDR3 DNA reads TGTGCCACCGGCGAGGAGGAGACCCAGTACTTC. The rearrangement joins TRBV15 to TRBJ2-5; D is unclear. This CDR3 has 11 amino acids. Germline assignment: CDR1 LNHNV and CDR2 YYDKDF (reference sequence). Trimming stripped 8 bases from V and 5 bases from J, with 9 bases between.

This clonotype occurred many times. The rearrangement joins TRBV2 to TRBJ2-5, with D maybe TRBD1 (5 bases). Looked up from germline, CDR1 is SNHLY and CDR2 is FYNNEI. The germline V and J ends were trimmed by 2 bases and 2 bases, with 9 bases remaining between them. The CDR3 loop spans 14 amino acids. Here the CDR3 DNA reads TGTGCCAGCAGTGAACAGGGAATACAAGAGACCCAGTACTTC. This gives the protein CASSEQGIQETQYF.

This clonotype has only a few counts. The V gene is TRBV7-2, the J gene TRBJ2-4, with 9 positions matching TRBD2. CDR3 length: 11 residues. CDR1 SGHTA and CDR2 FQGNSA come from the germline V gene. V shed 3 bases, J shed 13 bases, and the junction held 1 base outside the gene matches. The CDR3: CASSFGLAQYF. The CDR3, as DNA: TGTGCCAGCAGCTTTGGACTAGCGCAGTACTTC.

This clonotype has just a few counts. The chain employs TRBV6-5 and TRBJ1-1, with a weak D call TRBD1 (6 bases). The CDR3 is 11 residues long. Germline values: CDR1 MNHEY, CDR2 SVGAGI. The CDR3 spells CGTGRDTEAFF. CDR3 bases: TGTGGAACAGGGCGGGACACTGAAGCTTTCTTT.

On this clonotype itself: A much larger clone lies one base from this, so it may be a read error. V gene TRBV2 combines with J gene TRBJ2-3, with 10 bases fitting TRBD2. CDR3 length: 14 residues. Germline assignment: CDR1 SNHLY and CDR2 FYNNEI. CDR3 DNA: TGTGCCAGCAGTGGAGAGCGGGGGGGCCGCACGCTGTATTTT. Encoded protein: CASSGERGGRTLYF.

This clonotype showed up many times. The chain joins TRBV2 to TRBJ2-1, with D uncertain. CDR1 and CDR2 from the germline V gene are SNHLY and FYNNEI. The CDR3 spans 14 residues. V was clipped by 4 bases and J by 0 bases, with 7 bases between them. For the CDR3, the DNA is TGTGCCAGCAGTGGTCCTAGCTCCTACAATGAGCAGTTCTTC. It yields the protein CASSGPSSYNEQFF.

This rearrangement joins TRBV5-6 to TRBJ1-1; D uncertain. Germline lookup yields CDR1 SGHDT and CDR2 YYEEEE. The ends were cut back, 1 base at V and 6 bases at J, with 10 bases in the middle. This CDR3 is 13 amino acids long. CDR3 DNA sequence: TGTGCCAGCAGCTTGAGTCGGCTTCCTGAAGCTTTCTTT. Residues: CASSLSRLPEAFF.

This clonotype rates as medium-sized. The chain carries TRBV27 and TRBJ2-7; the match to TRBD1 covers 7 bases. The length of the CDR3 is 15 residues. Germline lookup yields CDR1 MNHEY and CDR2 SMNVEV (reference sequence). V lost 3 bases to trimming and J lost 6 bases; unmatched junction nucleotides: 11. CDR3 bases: TGTGCCAGCAGTTTGGTTTTCGGGACAGCATTCGAGCAGTACTTC. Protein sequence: CASSLVFGTAFEQYF.

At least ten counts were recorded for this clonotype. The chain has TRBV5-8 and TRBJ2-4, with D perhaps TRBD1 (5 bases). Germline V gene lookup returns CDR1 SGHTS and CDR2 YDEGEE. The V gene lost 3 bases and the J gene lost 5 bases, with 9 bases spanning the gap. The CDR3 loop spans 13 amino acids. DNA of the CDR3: TGTGCCAGCAGCTGGGGCGTCCAAAACATTCAGTACTTC. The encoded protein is CASSWGVQNIQYF.

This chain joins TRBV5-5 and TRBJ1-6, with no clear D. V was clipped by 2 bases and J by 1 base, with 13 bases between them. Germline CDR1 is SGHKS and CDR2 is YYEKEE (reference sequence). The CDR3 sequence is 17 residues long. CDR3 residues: CASSFKIGGSYNSPLHF. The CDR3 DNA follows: TGTGCCAGCAGCTTTAAGATCGGCGGATCCTATAATTCACCCCTCCACTTT.

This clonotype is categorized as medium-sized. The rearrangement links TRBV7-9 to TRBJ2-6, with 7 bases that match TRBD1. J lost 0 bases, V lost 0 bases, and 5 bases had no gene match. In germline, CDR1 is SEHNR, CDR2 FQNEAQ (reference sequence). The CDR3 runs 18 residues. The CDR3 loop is CASSLAGTALSGANVLTF. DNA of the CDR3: TGTGCCAGCAGCTTAGCCGGGACAGCCCTCTCTGGGGCCAACGTCCTGACTTTC.

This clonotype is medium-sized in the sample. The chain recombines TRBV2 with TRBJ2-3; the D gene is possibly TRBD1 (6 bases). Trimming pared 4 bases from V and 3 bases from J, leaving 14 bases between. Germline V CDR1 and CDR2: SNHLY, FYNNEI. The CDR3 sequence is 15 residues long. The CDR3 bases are TGTGCCAGCAGTGCGGATCGCAGGGGAACAGATACGCAGTATTTT. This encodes CASSADRRGTDTQYF.

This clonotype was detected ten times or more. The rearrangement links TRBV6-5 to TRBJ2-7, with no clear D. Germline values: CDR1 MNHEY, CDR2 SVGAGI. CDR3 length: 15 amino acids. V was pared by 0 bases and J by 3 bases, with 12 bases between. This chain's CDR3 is CASSYSRLGGYEQYF. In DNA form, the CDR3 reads TGTGCCAGCAGTTACTCGAGATTAGGCGGCTACGAGCAGTACTTC.

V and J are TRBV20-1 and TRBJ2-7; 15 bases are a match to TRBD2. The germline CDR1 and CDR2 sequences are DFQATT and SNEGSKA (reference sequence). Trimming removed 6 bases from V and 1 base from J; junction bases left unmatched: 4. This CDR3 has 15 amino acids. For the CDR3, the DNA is TGCAGTGCCCTCGGGACTAGCGGGAGGTCCTACGAGCAGTACTTC. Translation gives CSALGTSGRSYEQYF.

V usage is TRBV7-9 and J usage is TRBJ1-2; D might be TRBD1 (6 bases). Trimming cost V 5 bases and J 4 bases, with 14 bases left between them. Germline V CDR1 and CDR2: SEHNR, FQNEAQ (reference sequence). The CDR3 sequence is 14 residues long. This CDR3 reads CASSNGQPSYGYTF. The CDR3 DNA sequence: TGTGCCAGCAGCAACGGACAGCCAAGCTATGGCTACACCTTC.

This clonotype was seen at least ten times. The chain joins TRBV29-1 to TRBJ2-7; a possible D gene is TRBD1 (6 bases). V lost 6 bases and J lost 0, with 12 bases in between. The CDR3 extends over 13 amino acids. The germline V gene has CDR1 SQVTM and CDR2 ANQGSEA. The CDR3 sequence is CSVQDRYSYEQYF. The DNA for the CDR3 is TGCAGCGTCCAAGACAGGTACTCCTACGAGCAGTACTTC.

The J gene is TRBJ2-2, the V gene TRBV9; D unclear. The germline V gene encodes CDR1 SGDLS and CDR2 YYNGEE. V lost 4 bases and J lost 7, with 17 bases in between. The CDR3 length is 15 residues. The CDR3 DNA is TGTGCCAGCAGCCCAAGGGCCCTGTGGGGCGGGGAGCTGTTTTTT. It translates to CASSPRALWGGELFF.

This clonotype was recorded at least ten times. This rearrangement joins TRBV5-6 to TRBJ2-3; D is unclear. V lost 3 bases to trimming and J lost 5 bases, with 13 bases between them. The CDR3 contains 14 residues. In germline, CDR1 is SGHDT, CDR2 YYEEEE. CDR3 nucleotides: TGTGCCAGCAGCTACGGACGAGCCGAAGATACGCAGTATTTT. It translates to CASSYGRAEDTQYF.

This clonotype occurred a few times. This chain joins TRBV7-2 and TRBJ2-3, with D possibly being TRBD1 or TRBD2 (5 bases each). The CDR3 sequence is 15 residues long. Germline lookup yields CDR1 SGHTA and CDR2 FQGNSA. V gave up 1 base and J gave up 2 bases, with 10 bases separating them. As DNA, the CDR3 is TGTGCCAGCAGCTTAGGGGGGTCAGACACAGATACGCAGTATTTT. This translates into CASSLGGSDTDTQYF. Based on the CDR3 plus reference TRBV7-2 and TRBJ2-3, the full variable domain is GAGVSQSPSNKVTEKGKDVELRCDPISGHTALYWYRQSLGQGLEFLIYFQGNSAPDKSGLPSDRFSAERTGGSVSTLTIQRTQQEDSAVYLCASSLGGSDTDTQYFGPGTRLTVL.

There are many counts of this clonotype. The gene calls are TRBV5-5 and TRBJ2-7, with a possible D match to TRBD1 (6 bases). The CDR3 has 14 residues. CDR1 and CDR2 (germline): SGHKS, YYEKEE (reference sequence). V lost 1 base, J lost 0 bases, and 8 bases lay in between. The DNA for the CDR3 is TGTGCCAGCAGCTTGTTACAGGGCTCCTACGAGCAGTACTTC. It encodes CASSLLQGSYEQYF.

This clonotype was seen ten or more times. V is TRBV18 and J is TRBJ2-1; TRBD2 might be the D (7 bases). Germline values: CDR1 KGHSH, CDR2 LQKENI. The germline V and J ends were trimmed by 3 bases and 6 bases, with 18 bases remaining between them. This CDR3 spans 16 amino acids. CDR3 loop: CASSPAGGGRLNEQFF. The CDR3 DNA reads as TGTGCCAGCTCACCCGCTGGCGGGGGCCGCCTCAATGAGCAGTTCTTC.

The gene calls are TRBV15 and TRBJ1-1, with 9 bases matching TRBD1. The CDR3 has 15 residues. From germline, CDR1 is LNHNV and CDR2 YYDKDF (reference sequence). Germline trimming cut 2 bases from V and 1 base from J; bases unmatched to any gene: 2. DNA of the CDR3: TGTGCCACCAGCAGAAAACAGGGGGCGAACACTGAAGCTTTCTTT. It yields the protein CATSRKQGANTEAFF. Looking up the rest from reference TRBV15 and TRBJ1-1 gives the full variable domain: DAMVIQNPRYQVTQFGKPVTLSCSQTLNHNVMYWYQQKSSQAPKLLFHYYDKDFNNEADTPDNFQSRRPNTSFCFLDIRSPGLGDTAMYLCATSRKQGANTEAFFGQGTRLTVV.

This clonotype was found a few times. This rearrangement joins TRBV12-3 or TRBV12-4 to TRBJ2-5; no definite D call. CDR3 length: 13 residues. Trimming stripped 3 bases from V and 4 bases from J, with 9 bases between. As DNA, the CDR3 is TGTGCCAGCAGTTTTCCATGTCCAGAGACCCAGTACTTC. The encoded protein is CASSFPCPETQYF.

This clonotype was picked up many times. The CDR3 protein is CASPVPGQGCNEQFF. CDR3 DNA: TGTGCCAGCCCTGTACCGGGACAGGGTTGCAATGAGCAGTTCTTC. The chain recombines TRBV21-1 with TRBJ2-1; the DNA was not used to check the table's D call, TRBD1. TRBV21-1 is an annotated pseudogene. The CDR3 has 15 amino acids.

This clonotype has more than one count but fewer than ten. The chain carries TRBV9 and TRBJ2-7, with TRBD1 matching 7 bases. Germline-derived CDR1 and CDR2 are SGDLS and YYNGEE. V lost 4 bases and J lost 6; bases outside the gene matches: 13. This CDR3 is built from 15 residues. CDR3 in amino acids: CASSTTGMGLSEQYF. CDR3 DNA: TGTGCCAGCAGCACGACAGGGATGGGTTTAAGCGAGCAGTACTTC.

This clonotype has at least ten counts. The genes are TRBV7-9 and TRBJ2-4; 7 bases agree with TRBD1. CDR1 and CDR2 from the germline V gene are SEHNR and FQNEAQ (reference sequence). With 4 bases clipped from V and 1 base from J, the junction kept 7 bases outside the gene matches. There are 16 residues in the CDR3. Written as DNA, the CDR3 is TGTGCCAGCAGCTCCGACAGGGCCAATGCCAAAAACATTCAGTACTTC. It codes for CASSSDRANAKNIQYF.

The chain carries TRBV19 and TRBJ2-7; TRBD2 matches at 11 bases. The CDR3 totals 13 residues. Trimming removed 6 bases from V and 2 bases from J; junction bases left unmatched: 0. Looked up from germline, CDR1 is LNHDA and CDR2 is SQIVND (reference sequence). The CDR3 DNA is TGTGCCAGTAGGACTAGCGGGACCTACGAGCAGTACTTC. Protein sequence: CASRTSGTYEQYF.

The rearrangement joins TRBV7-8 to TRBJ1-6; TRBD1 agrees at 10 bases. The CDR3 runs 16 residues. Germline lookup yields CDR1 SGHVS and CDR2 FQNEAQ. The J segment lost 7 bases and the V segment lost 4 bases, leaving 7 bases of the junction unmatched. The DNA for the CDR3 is TGTGCCAGCAGCTCTGGACAGGGGGTCCGCAATTCACCCCTCCACTTT. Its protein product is CASSSGQGVRNSPLHF.

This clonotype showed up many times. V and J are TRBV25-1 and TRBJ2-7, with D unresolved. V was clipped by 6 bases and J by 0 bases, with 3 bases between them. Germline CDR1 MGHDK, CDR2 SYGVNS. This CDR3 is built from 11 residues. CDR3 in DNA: TGTGCCAGCAGCAACTCCTACGAGCAGTACTTC. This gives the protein CASSNSYEQYF.